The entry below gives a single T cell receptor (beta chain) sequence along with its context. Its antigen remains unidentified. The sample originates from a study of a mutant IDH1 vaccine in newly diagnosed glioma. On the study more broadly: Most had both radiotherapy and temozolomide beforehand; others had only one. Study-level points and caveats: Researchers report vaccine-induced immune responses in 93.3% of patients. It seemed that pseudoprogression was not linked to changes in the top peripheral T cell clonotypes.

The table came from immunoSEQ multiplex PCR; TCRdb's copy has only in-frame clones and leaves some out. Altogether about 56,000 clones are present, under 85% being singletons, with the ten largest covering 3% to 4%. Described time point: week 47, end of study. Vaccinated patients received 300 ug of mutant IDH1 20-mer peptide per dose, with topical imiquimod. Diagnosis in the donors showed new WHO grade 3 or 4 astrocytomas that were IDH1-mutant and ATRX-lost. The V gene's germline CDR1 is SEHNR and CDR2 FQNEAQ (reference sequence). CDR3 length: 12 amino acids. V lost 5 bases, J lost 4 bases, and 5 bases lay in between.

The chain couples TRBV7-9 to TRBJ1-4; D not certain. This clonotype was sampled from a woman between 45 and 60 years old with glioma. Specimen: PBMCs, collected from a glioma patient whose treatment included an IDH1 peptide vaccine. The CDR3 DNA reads TGTGCCAGCAGCGAGATTAATGAAAAACTGTTTTTT. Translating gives CASSEINEKLFF.